This T cell receptor (beta chain) was documented in a study of shared clonotypes between healthy human individuals. Study-level background: The donors, two women and a few men, were aged 18 to 49.

Participating donors were healthy, HIV-negative adults free of recent acute infections or vaccinations. Investigators divided CD4+ cells into CD45RA+ naive and CD45RA-negative memory subsets. Deletions cut 6 bases from V and 1 base from J, with 10 bases between. Germline-derived CDR1 and CDR2 are MDHEN and SYDVKM. CDR3 size: 14 residues. Template for every sorted-subset replicate PCR totaled about 0.2 ug DNA, tens of thousands of T cell genomes. The protocol was immunoSEQ multiplex PCR, while the TCRdb copy is restricted to in-frame clones and leaves out a portion. The sample records 600,000 to 750,000 clones, approximately 72% being singletons.

This sequence originates from a woman younger than 45 in good health. V usage is TRBV28 and J usage is TRBJ1-5; TRBD1 is a possible D gene (6 bases). Sequencing was carried out using memory CD4+ T cells sorted from blood. Subset given: CD45RA-negative fraction. DNA of the CDR3: TGTGCCAGCAGCCGAGGACAGAGCAATCAGCCCCAGCATTTT. Amino acids: CASSRGQSNQPQHF.